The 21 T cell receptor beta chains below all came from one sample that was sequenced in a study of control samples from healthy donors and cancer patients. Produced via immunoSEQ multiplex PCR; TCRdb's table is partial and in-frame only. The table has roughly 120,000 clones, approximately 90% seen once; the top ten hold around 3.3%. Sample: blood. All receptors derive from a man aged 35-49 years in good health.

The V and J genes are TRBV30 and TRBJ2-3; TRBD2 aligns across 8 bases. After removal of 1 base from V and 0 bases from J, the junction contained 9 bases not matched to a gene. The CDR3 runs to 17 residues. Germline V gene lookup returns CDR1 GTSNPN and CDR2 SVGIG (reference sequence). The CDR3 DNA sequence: TGTGCCTGGAGTGCCCAGCGGGGGAACCCTAGCACAGATACGCAGTATTTT. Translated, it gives CAWSAQRGNPSTDTQYF.

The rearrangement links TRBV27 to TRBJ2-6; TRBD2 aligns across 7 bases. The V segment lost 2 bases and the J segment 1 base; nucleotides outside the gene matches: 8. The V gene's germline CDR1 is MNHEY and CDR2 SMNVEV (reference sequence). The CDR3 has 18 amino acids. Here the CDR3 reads CASSLMGLISSGANVLTF. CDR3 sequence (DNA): TGTGCCAGCAGTTTAATGGGACTAATCTCTTCTGGGGCCAACGTCCTGACTTTC.

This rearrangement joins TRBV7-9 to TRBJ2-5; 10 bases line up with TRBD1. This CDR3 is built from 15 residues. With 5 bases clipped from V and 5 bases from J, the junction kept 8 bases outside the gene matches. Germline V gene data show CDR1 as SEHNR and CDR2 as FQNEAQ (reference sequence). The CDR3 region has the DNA TGTGCCAGCAGCACCCGACAGGGGGCGAAGGAGACCCAGTACTTC. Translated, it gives CASSTRQGAKETQYF.

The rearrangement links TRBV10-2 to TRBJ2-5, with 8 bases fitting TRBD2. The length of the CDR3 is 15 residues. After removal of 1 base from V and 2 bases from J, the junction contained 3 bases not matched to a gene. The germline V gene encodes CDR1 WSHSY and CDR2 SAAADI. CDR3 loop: CASSEFSGGQETQYF. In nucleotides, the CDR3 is TGCGCCAGCAGTGAGTTCAGCGGGGGACAAGAGACCCAGTACTTC.

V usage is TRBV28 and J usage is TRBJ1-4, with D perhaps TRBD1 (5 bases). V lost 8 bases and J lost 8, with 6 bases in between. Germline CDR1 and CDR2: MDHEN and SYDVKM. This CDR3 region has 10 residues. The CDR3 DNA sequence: TGTGCCAGCGGACAAGAAAAACTGTTTTTT. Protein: CASGQEKLFF. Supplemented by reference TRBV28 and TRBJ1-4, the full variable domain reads DVKVTQSSRYLVKRTGEKVFLECVQDMDHENMFWYRQDPGLGLRLIYFSYDVKMKEKGDIPEGYSVSREKKERFSLILESASTNQTSMYLCASGQEKLFFGSGTQLSVL.

Here the CDR3 reads CASSFGDRQAFF. The CDR3 region has the DNA TGTGCCAGCAGTTTCGGCGACAGGCAGGCTTTCTTT. This chain uses TRBV28 with TRBJ1-1; possible D gene TRBD1, 6 bases. Trimming shortened V by 3 bases and J by 11 bases, and 13 bases separated the two germline ends. Germline values: CDR1 MDHEN, CDR2 SYDVKM. The CDR3 has 12 amino acids.

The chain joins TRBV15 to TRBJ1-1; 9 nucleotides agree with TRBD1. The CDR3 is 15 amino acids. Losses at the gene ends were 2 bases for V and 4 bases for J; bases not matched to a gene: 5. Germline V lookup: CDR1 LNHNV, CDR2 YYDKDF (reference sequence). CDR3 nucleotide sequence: TGTGCCACCAGCAGAACAGGGGGCGATGTCACTGAAGCTTTCTTT. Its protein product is CATSRTGGDVTEAFF.

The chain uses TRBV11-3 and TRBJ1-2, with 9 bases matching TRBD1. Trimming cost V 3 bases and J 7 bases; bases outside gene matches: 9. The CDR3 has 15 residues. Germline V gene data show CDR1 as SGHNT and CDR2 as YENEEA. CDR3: CASSFGTGIMSGYTF. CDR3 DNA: TGTGCCAGCAGCTTTGGGACAGGGATTATGTCTGGCTACACCTTC.

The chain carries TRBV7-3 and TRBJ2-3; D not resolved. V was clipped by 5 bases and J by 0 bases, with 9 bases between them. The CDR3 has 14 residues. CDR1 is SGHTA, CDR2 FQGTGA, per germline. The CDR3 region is CASSPKYSTDTQYF. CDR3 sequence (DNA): TGTGCCAGCAGCCCTAAGTATAGCACAGATACGCAGTATTTT.

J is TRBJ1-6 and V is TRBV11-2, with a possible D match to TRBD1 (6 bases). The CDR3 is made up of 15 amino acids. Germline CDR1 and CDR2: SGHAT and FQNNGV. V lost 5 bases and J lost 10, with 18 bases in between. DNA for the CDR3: TGTGCCAGCAGCCCCCGACCCCTTGACAGGTCACCCCTCCACTTT. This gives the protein CASSPRPLDRSPLHF.

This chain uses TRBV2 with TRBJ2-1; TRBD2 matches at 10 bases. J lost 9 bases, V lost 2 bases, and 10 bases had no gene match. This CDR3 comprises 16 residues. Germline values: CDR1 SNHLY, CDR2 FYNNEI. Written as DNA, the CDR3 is TGTGCCAGCAGTGAAAACGGACTAGCGGTTATTGGTGAGCAGTTCTTC. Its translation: CASSENGLAVIGEQFF.

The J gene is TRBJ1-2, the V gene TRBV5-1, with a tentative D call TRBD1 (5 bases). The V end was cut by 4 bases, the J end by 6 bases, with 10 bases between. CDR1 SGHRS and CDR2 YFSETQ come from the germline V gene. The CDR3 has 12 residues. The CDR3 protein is CASSPGGDGYTF. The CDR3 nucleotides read TGCGCCAGCAGCCCTGGAGGGGATGGCTACACCTTC.

DNA for the CDR3: TGTGCCAGCAGCCAACTAGCGGGGGGTACAGATACGCAGTATTTT. Its translation: CASSQLAGGTDTQYF. V and J are TRBV14 and TRBJ2-3, with 11 positions matching TRBD2. The J segment lost 3 bases and the V segment lost 2 bases, leaving 1 base of the junction unmatched. The germline V gene has CDR1 SGHDN and CDR2 FVKESK. The CDR3 is 15 amino acids.

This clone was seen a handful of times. This CDR3 is CACLPKGAAATNEKLFF. For the CDR3, the DNA is TGTGCCTGCCTCCCAAAGGGCGCAGCTGCAACTAATGAAAAACTGTTTTTT. This sequence joins TRBV30 and TRBJ1-4; D gene uncertain. The V gene lost 6 bases and the J gene lost 0 bases, with 20 bases spanning the gap. Germline CDR1 and CDR2: GTSNPN and SVGIG (reference sequence). This CDR3 region has 17 residues.

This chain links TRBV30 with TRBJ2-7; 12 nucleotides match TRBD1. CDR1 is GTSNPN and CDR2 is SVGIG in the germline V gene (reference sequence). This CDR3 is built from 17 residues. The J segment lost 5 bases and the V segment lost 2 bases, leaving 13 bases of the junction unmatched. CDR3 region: CAWSSTRGQGARNEQYF. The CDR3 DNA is TGTGCCTGGAGTTCAACACGGGGACAGGGGGCGAGGAACGAGCAGTACTTC.

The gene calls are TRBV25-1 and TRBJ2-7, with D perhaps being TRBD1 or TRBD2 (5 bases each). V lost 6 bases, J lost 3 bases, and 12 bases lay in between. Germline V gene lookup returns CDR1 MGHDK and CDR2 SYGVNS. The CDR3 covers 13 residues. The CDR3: CASSPRDDYEQYF. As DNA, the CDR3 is TGTGCCAGCAGCCCTCGGGACGACTACGAGCAGTACTTC.

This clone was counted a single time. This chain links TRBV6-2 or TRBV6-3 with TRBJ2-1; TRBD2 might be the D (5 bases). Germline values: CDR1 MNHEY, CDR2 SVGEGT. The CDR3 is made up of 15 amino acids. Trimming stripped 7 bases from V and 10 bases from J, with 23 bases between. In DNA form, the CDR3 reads TGTGCCAGCACCCCAACCCGGGAACCACCGCGGGAGCAGTTCTTC. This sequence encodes CASTPTREPPREQFF.

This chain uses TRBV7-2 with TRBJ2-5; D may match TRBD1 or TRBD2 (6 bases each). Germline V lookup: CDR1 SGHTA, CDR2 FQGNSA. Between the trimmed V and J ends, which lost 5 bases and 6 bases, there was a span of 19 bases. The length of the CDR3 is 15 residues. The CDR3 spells CASSDDFGGRKTQYF. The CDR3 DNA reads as TGTGCCAGCAGCGACGACTTCGGGGGCCGAAAGACCCAGTACTTC.

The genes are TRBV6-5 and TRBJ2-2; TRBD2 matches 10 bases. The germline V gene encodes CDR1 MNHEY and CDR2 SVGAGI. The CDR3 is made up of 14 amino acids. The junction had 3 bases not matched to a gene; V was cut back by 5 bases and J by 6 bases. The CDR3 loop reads CASSSGGASGELFF. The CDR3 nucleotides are TGTGCCAGCAGTAGCGGGGGGGCCTCCGGGGAGCTGTTTTTT.

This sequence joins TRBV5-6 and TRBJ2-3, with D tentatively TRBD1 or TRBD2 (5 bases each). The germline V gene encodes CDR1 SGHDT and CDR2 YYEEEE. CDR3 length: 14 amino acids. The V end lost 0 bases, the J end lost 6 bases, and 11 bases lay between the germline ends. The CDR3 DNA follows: TGTGCCAGCAGCTTGGCCGGGGCCAAGGATACGCAGTATTTT. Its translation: CASSLAGAKDTQYF.

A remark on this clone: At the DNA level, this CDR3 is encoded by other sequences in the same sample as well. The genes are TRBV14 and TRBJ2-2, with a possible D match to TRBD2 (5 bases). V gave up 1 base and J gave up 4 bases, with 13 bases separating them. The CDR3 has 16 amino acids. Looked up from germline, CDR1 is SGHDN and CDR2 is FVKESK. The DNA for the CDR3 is TGTGCCAGCAGCCAAGGAGGGTGGACTGGCACCGGGGAGCTGTTTTTT. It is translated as CASSQGGWTGTGELFF.